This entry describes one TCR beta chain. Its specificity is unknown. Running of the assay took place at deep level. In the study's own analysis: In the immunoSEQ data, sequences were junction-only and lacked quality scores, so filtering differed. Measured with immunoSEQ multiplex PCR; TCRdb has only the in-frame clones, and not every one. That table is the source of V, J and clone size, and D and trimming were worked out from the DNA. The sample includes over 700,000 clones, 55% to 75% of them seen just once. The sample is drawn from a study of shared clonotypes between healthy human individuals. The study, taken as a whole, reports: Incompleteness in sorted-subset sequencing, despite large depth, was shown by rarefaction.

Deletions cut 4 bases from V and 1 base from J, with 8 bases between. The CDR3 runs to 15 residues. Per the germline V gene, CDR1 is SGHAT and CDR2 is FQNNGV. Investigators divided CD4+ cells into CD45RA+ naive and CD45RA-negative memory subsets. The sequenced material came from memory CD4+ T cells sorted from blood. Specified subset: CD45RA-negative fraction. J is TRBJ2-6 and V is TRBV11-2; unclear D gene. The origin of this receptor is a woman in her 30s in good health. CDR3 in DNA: TGTGCCAGCAGCTCTTCCTTGTCTGGGGCCAACGTCCTGACTTTC. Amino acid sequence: CASSSSLSGANVLTF.